These 7 T cell receptor beta chains originate from one sample sequenced in a study of T cell changes during pregnancy in multiple sclerosis. Profiled with immunoSEQ multiplex PCR; TCRdb holds only in-frame clones, not every one. Found here are tens of thousands of clones, around 92% of them singletons; the top ten hold 0.43%. The sequenced sample was CD4+ T cells from peripheral blood mononuclear cells, obtained in the third trimester of pregnancy. Receptors were obtained from a female donor in good health, enrolled as a control in a pregnancy study.

The V call is TRBV19, the J call TRBJ1-2; 10 bases match TRBD1. The ends lost 9 bases at V and 8 bases at J; junction bases unmatched: 9. CDR1 is LNHDA and CDR2 is SQIVND in the germline V gene (reference sequence). The CDR3 has 13 residues. DNA for the CDR3: TGTGCCAGCCACAGACAGGGGGCGCCCGGCTACACCTTC. Its translation: CASHRQGAPGYTF.

The CDR3 DNA sequence: TGCGCCAGCAGCCAGAGCGGGGGCAACCAAGAGACCCAGTACTTC. Translated, it gives CASSQSGGNQETQYF. The genes are TRBV4-3 and TRBJ2-5; 8 bases map to TRBD2. The V gene end was trimmed by 3 bases and the J gene end by 0 bases; junction bases not matched to a gene: 3. Germline CDR1 LGHNA, CDR2 YSLEER. This CDR3 is 15 amino acids long.

The rearrangement links TRBV11-3 to TRBJ2-7; no firm D call. The germline V gene has CDR1 SGHNT and CDR2 YENEEA. The V gene lost 1 base and the J gene lost 6 bases, with 10 bases spanning the gap. The CDR3 length is 13 residues. Here the CDR3 reads CASSLVRGGEQYF. The CDR3 coding sequence is TGTGCCAGCAGCTTAGTGCGAGGCGGCGAGCAGTACTTC.

The chain is built from TRBV7-2 and TRBJ2-5, with TRBD2 matching 9 bases. V was clipped by 4 bases and J by 0 bases; unmatched bases: 3. This CDR3 comprises 15 residues. The germline V gene has CDR1 SGHTA and CDR2 FQGNSA. In DNA, the CDR3 is TGTGCCAGCAGCTCTAGCGGGGTGAACCAAGAGACCCAGTACTTC. Protein product: CASSSSGVNQETQYF.

The chain carries TRBV5-6 and TRBJ2-5; 9 positions match TRBD2. Germline trimming cut 0 bases from V and 4 bases from J; bases unmatched to any gene: 4. The CDR3 totals 15 residues. Per the germline V gene, CDR1 is SGHDT and CDR2 is YYEEEE. The CDR3 DNA follows: TGTGCCAGCAGCTTGGCGGCGGGGGGGCGAGAGACCCAGTACTTC. Translating it yields CASSLAAGGRETQYF.

The J gene is TRBJ1-2, the V gene TRBV19, with 10 bases aligning to TRBD1. V lost 6 bases and J lost 1; bases outside the gene matches: 5. The CDR3 loop spans 15 amino acids. Germline V CDR1 and CDR2: LNHDA, SQIVND (reference sequence). DNA of the CDR3: TGTGCCAGTAGCCTCGACAGGGGGCTTAACTATGGCTACACCTTC. Amino acids: CASSLDRGLNYGYTF.

This clone was detected once. The V call is TRBV7-2, the J call TRBJ2-7; TRBD1 matches at 8 bases. The trim removed 1 base at V and 0 bases at J, leaving 11 bases unmatched. This CDR3 region has 18 residues. CDR1 and CDR2 from the germline V gene are SGHTA and FQGNSA. The CDR3 spells CASSLVSSRQGTSYEQYF. The CDR3 bases are TGTGCCAGCAGCTTAGTTTCATCGAGACAGGGGACCTCCTACGAGCAGTACTTC.